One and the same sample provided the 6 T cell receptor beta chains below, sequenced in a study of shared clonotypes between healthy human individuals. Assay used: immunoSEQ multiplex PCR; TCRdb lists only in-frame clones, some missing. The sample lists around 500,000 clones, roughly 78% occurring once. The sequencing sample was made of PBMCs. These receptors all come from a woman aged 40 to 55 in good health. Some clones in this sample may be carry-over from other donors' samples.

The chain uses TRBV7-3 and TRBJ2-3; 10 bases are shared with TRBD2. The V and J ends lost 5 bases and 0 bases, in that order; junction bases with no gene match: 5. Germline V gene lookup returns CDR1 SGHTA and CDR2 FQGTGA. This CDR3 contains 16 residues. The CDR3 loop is CASSLQTSGSTDTQYF. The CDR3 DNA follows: TGTGCCAGCAGCCTCCAGACTAGCGGGAGCACAGATACGCAGTATTTT.

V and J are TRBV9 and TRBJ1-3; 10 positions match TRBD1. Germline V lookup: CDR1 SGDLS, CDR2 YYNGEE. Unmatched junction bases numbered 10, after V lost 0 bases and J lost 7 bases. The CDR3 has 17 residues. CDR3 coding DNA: TGTGCCAGCAGCGTAGCCCCGACAGGGGGCTTAGGGAACACCATATATTTT. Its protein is CASSVAPTGGLGNTIYF.

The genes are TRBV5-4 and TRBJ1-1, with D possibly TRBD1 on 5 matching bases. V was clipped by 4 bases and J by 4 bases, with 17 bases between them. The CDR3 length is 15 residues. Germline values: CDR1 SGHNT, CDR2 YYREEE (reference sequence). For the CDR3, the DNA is TGTGCCAGCAGCGGGGGGGAGAACTGGGGCACTGAAGCTTTCTTT. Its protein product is CASSGGENWGTEAFF.

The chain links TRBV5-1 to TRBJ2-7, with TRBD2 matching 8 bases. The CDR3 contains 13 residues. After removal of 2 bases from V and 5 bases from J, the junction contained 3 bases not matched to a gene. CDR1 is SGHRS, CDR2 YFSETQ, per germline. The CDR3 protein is CASSFSGSNEQYF. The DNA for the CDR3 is TGCGCCAGCAGCTTCAGCGGGAGTAACGAGCAGTACTTC.

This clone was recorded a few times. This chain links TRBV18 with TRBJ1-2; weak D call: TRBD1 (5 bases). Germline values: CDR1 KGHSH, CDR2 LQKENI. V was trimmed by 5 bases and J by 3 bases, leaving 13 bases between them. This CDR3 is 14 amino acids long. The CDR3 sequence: CASSGTGTDYGYTF. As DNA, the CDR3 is TGTGCCAGCTCAGGGACCGGGACGGACTATGGCTACACCTTC. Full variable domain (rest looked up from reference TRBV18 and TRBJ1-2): NAGVMQNPRHLVRRRGQEARLRCSPMKGHSHVYWYRQLPEEGLKFMVYLQKENIIDESGMPKERFSAEFPKEGPSILRIQQVVRGDSAAYFCASSGTGTDYGYTFGSGTRLTVV.

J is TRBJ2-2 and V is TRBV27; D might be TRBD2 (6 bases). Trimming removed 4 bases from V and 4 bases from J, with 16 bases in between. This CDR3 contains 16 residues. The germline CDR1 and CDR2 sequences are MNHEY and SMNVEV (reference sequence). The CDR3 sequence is CASSSRGGRPTGELFF. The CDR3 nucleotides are TGTGCCAGCAGTTCCCGAGGAGGGAGACCCACCGGGGAGCTGTTTTTT.